The entry below gives a single TCR beta chain sequence along with its context. This entry belongs to a study of blood T cell repertoires in COVID-19. Across the whole study: The United States, Italy and Spain supplied acute and convalescent COVID-19 samples.

Germline CDR1 SGHNT, CDR2 YYREEE (reference sequence). Trimming shortened V by 8 bases and J by 10 bases, and 13 bases separated the two germline ends. The CDR3 runs 11 residues. Authors' processing steps: Reference gene primer amplification gave estimated nucleated cell counts. Sequencing was performed with immunoSEQ multiplex PCR; in TCRdb, only in-frame clones are kept and a portion is missing. V and J calls plus clone size are reproduced from that table; the DNA served to infer D and trimming. The repertoire holds approximately 250,000 clones, with roughly 86% as singletons. The clonotype comes from a man in his forties or fifties with active or convalescent COVID-19. Sequenced material: peripheral blood. The chain recombines TRBV5-4 with TRBJ2-1; D not resolved. CDR3 in amino acids: CASHLGWEQFF. In nucleotides, the CDR3 is TGTGCCAGTCATCTCGGGTGGGAGCAGTTCTTC.